This TCR beta chain was documented in a study of OX40 agonist ivuxolimab in advanced cancers. Study as a whole: The diagnoses of dose-escalation patients were hepatocellular carcinoma, melanoma, renal cell or head and neck cancer. General study points: Both blood CD4+ and CD8+ T cells showed clonal growth by week 6 at 0.1 to 3.0 mg/kg. Those patients achieving a partial response at 0.1-3.0 mg/kg showed among the lowest clonal expansion.

Comment on this clone: Antigen specificity is unknown.

Germline CDR1 and CDR2: MNHEY and SMNVEV (reference sequence). The CDR3 sequence is 11 residues long. V was trimmed by 8 bases and J by 6 bases, leaving 8 bases between them. Clones were sequenced by immunoSEQ multiplex PCR, and TCRdb holds only the in-frame ones, with some missing. The table lists tens of thousands of clones, about nine tenths of them singletons. The receptor's source is an adult with an advanced solid tumor such as melanoma, head and neck, liver or kidney cancer. The J gene is TRBJ1-5, the V gene TRBV27, with D uncertain. Sequenced here: CD4+ or CD8+ T cells sorted from blood, sampled in a trial of the OX40 agonist ivuxolimab. CDR3 loop: CASGAGQPQHF. The CDR3, as DNA: TGTGCCAGCGGCGCCGGTCAGCCCCAGCATTTT.